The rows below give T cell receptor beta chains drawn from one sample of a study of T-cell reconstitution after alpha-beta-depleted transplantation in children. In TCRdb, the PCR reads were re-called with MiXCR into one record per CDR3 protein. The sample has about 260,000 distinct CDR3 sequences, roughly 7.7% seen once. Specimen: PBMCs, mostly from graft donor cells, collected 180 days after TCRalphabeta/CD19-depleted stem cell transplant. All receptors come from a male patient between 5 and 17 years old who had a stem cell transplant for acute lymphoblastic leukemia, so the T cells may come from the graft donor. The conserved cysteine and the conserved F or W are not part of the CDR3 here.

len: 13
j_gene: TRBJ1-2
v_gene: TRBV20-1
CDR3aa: SGLPRETVGHGYT

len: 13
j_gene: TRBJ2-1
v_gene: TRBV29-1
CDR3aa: SSRRGGDQFNEQF

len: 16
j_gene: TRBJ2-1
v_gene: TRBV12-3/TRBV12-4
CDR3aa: ASSSLPSGRVSHNEQF

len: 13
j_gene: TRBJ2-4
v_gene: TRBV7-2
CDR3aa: ASSLRGASENIQY

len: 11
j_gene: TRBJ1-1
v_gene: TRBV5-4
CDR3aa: ASSFMNRPEAF

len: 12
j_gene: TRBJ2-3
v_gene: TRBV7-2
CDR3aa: ASSGRNELYTQY

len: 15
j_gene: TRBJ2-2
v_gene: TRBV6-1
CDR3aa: ASSPFTGTEDTGELF

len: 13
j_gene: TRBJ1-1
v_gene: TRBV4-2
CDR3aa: ASSQVGQGATEAF

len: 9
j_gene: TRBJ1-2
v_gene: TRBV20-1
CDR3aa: SASSDYGYT

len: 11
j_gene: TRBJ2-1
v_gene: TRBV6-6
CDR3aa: ASSWVGAGEQF

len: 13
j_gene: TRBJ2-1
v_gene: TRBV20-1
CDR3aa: SARAASGGYNEQF

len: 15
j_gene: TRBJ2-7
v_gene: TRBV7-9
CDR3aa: ASSHLTPGRADYEQY

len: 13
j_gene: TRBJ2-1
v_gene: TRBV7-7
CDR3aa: ASSLGAFGRNEQF

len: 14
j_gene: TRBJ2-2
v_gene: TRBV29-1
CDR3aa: SVEAPSGGVTGELF

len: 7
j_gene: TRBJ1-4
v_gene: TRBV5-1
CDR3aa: AGGEKLF

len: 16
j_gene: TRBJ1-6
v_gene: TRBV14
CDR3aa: ASSLSRDRGVYNSPLH

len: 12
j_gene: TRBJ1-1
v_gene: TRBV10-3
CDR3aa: AISEPAPNTEAF

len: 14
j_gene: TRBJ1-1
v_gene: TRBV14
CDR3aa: ACSRWGTGGDTEAF

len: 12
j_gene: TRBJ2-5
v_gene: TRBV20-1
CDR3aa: SASDRGRQETQY

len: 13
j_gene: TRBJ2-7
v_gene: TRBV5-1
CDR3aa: ASSSGTGQAYEQY

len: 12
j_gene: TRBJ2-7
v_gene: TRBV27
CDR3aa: ASSSRQSIYEQY

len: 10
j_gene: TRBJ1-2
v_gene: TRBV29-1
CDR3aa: SVLAWGGGYT

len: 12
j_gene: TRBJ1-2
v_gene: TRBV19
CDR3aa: ASSLEVDRPGYT

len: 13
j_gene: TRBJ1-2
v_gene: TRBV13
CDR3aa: ASSKGLPGNYGYT

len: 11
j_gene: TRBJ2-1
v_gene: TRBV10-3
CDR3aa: AISELTGTRQF

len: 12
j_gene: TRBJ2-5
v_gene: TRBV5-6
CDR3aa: ASSVQGLGETQY

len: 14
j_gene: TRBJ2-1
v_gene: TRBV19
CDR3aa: ASSIRARGGGNEQF

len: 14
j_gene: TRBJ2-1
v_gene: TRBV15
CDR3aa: ATSYRPFRFSGLKF

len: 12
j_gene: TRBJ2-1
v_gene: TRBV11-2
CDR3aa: ASSLGLANNEQF

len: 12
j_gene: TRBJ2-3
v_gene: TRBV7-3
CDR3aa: ASSPDSSTDTQY

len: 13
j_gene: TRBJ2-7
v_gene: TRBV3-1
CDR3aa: ASSQEAGRTYEQY

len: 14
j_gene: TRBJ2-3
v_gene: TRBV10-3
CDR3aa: AISESIAARGDTQY

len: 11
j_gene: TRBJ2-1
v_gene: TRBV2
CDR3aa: ASSEVAYNEQF

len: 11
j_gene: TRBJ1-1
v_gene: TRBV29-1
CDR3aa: SFTTAWNTEAF

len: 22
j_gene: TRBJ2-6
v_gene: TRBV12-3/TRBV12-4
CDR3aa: ASSFRLWLTREKGGRSGANVLT

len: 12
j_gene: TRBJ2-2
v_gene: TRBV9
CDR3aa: ASSAGPAPGELF

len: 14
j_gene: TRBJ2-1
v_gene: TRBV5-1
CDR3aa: ASSLRGLAGYNEQF

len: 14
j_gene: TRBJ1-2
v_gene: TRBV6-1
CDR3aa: ASSVQGGAPNYGYT

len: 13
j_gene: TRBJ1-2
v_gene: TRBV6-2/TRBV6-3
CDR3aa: ASSSPFQEKYGYT

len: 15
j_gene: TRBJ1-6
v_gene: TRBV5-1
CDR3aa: ASSMDSLSSYNSPLH

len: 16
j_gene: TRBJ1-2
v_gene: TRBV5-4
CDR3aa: ASSLRSVRGKDGYGYT

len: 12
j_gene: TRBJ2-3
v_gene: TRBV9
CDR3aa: ASSVAGGKDTQY

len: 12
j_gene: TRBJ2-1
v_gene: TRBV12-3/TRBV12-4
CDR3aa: ASGIGVSYNEQF

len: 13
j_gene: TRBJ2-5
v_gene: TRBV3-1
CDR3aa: ASSQTGGGGETQY

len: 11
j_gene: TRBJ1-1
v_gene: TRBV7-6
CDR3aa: ASKEEEYTEAF

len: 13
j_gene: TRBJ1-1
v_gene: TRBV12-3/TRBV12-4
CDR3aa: ASSLGRGRGDEAF

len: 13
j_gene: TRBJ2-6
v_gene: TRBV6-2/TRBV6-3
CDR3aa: ASSPDFNGANVLT

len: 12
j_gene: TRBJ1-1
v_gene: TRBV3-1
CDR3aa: ASSHLTGGRIAF

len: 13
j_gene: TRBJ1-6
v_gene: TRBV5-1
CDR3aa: ASSLIQGRDSPLH

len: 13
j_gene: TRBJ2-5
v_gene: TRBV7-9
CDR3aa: ASRPGSLYQETQY

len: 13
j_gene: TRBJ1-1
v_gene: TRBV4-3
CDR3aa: ASSQDRPGNTEAF